This entry lists 10 T cell receptor beta chains sequenced from one sample in a study of cytomegalovirus exposure and HLA in healthy donors. The study ran its PCR with 60 Vbeta and 13 Jbeta primers. The method was immunoSEQ multiplex PCR; TCRdb's version includes in-frame clones alone and lacks a portion of them. The sample comprises roughly 130,000 clones, about three fifths of which are singletons, and roughly 8.6% rests with the top ten. The sample consisted of PBMCs. The receptors here all came from a woman between 40 and 55 years old in good health and CMV-seropositive.

This clone occurred a few times. This chain joins TRBV11-2 and TRBJ2-7; 9 nucleotides line up with TRBD2. V lost 4 bases and J lost 2; bases outside the gene matches: 6. Per the germline V gene, CDR1 is SGHAT and CDR2 is FQNNGV. The CDR3 length is 15 residues. CDR3 loop: CASSYRTSETYEQYF. The CDR3 DNA sequence: TGTGCCAGCAGCTATCGGACTAGCGAGACCTACGAGCAGTACTTC.

The chain uses TRBV28 and TRBJ2-1, with TRBD1 as a possible D gene (6 bases). CDR1 is MDHEN, CDR2 SYDVKM, per germline. CDR3 length: 13 amino acids. V shed 5 bases and J shed 15 bases, with 20 bases lying between them. In DNA form, the CDR3 reads TGTGCCAGCAGTAGAACTCCAGGGGTCCGTCGGTTCTTC. Translating it yields CASSRTPGVRRFF.

Concerning this clone itself: The same CDR3 also results from other DNA sequences found in this sample. The CDR3 loop is CASSLGQGSYEQYF. The DNA of the CDR3 is TGTGCCAGCAGCTTAGGGCAGGGGTCCTACGAGCAGTACTTC. The chain employs TRBV5-6 and TRBJ2-7; D possibly corresponds to TRBD1 (6 bases). This CDR3 has 14 amino acids. V was shortened by 2 bases and J by 1 base, with 10 bases between the two germline ends. Germline-derived CDR1 and CDR2 are SGHDT and YYEEEE.

The genes are TRBV30 and TRBJ1-4; D perhaps matches TRBD1 (5 bases). The germline V gene encodes CDR1 GTSNPN and CDR2 SVGIG (reference sequence). V lost 5 bases and J 3 bases, leaving 10 bases between the germline ends. This CDR3 is 13 amino acids long. In nucleotides, the CDR3 is TGTGCCTGGGACCCGGGGGCTAATGAAAAACTGTTTTTT. Its translation: CAWDPGANEKLFF.

The genes are TRBV7-9 and TRBJ1-5, with TRBD1 matching 9 bases. The V gene end was trimmed by 5 bases and the J gene end by 5 bases; junction bases not matched to a gene: 4. Germline V gives CDR1 SEHNR, CDR2 FQNEAQ (reference sequence). The CDR3 is made up of 14 amino acids. This chain's CDR3 is CASSPDRGDQPQHF. For the CDR3, the DNA is TGTGCCAGCAGCCCGGACAGGGGAGATCAGCCCCAGCATTTT.

This clone was counted once. Other DNA variants within this sample encode the same CDR3. The rearrangement links TRBV18 to TRBJ1-1, with 9 bases fitting TRBD1. CDR1 and CDR2 (germline): KGHSH, LQKENI. This CDR3 has 14 amino acids. V lost 6 bases, J lost 2 bases, and 4 bases stayed unmatched. CDR3 nucleotide sequence: TGTGCCAGCTCCCCGGGACAGGGAAACACTGAAGCTTTCTTT. Amino acid sequence: CASSPGQGNTEAFF. The full variable domain, with the rest looked up from reference TRBV18 and TRBJ1-1, is NAGVMQNPRHLVRRRGQEARLRCSPMKGHSHVYWYRQLPEEGLKFMVYLQKENIIDESGMPKERFSAEFPKEGPSILRIQQVVRGDSAAYFCASSPGQGNTEAFFGQGTRLTVV.

This chain connects TRBV30 to TRBJ2-7, with 7 bases identical to TRBD1. V shed 4 bases, J shed 2 bases, and the junction held 8 bases outside the gene matches. This CDR3 contains 14 residues. Germline-derived CDR1 and CDR2 are GTSNPN and SVGIG (reference sequence). For the CDR3, the DNA is TGTGCCTGGATCACGGGACAGAGCACCTACGAGCAGTACTTC. This codes for CAWITGQSTYEQYF.

The gene calls are TRBV2 and TRBJ2-7, with 7 positions matching TRBD2. The CDR3 runs to 16 residues. Trimming took 8 bases from V and 4 from J; bases not matched to a gene: 17. Germline CDR1 is SNHLY and CDR2 is FYNNEI. For the CDR3, the DNA is TGTGCCAGCTCGATGACTAGCTCCTCGAGAGAATACGAGCAGTACTTC. This sequence encodes CASSMTSSSREYEQYF.

This clone came up once. The chain joins TRBV2 to TRBJ2-3, with TRBD2 matching 14 bases. Trimming removed 7 bases from V and 7 bases from J; junction bases left unmatched: 16. This CDR3 has 18 residues. Germline loops: CDR1 SNHLY, CDR2 FYNNEI. The CDR3 DNA reads TGTGCCAGCATTAAAACCTCGGGACTAGCGGGAGCCGGTAATACGCAGTATTTT. Translation gives CASIKTSGLAGAGNTQYF.

The gene calls are TRBV11-2 and TRBJ1-1; 9 bases line up with TRBD1. Losses at the gene ends were 4 bases for V and 6 bases for J; bases not matched to a gene: 9. CDR1 and CDR2 (germline): SGHAT, FQNNGV. The CDR3 is 15 amino acids. CDR3: CASSSPRDRVAEAFF. The CDR3 region has the DNA TGTGCCAGCAGCTCCCCCCGGGACAGGGTAGCTGAAGCTTTCTTT.